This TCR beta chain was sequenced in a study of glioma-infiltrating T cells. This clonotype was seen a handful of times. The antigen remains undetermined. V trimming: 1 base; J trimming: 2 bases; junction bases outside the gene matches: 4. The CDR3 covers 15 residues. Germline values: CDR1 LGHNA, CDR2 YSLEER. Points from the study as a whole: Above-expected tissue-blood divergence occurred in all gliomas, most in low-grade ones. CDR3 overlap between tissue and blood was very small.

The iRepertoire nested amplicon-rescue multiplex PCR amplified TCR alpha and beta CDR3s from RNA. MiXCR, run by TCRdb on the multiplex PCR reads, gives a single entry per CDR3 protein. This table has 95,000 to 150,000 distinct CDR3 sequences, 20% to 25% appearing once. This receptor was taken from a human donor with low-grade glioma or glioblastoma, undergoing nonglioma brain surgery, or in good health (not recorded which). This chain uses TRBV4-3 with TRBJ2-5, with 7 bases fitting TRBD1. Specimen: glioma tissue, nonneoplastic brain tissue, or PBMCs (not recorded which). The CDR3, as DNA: TGCGCCAGCAGCCAAGGCGGACAGGAGCAAGAGACCCAGTACTTC. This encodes CASSQGGQEQETQYF.